These 30 T cell receptor beta chains were sequenced from one sample in a study of technical replicates of blood from a few donors. The data were produced by immunoSEQ multiplex PCR, yet TCRdb's version contains in-frame clones alone and is incomplete. Of about 59,000 clones detected, 90% to 95% appear once; the ten largest clones hold approximately 4%. Sample: PBMCs. These TCRs come from a human donor in good health. Some clones in this sample may be carry-over from other donors' samples.

V and J are TRBV5-1 and TRBJ2-3, with 11 bases lining up with TRBD2. The V segment lost 2 bases and the J segment 2 bases; nucleotides outside the gene matches: 4. This CDR3 region has 16 residues. Germline V lookup: CDR1 SGHRS, CDR2 YFSETQ. The CDR3 DNA reads as TGCGCCAGCAGCTTTAGCGGGGGGGTAAACACAGATACGCAGTATTTT. Translation gives CASSFSGGVNTDTQYF.

This clone was detected only once. The chain recombines TRBV19 with TRBJ1-5; D not resolved. Germline loops: CDR1 LNHDA, CDR2 SQIVND (reference sequence). Between the trimmed V and J ends, which lost 1 base and 2 bases, there was a span of 9 bases. The CDR3 consists of 15 residues. The CDR3 here is CASSIGHGGNQPQHF. In DNA form, the CDR3 reads TGTGCCAGTAGTATAGGGCACGGGGGCAATCAGCCCCAGCATTTT.

The chain couples TRBV6-1 to TRBJ2-2; a possible D gene is TRBD1 (6 bases). V shed 4 bases and J shed 0 bases, with 9 bases lying between them. The CDR3 extends over 15 amino acids. Germline values: CDR1 MNHNS, CDR2 SASEGT. This chain's CDR3 is CASSGWTANTGELFF. CDR3 coding DNA: TGTGCCAGCAGTGGCTGGACAGCGAACACCGGGGAGCTGTTTTTT.

CDR3 sequence (DNA): TGCAGCGTTGACATACAGAGCACAGATACGCAGTATTTT. Protein sequence: CSVDIQSTDTQYF. This chain links TRBV29-1 with TRBJ2-3; D uncertain. Germline CDR1 reads SQVTM; CDR2 reads ANQGSEA. This CDR3 spans 13 amino acids. Trimming left V 3 bases short and J 0 bases short, with 7 bases between.

This clone was counted a single time. The J gene is TRBJ1-4, the V gene TRBV7-9; TRBD1 agrees at 12 bases. The V gene's germline CDR1 is SEHNR and CDR2 FQNEAQ (reference sequence). This CDR3 contains 18 residues. V trimming: 2 bases; J trimming: 4 bases; junction bases outside the gene matches: 8. CDR3 bases: TGTGCCAGCAGCTTATATGGGACAGGGGGCTTAGATAATGAAAAACTGTTTTTT. Its protein is CASSLYGTGGLDNEKLFF.

The chain combines TRBV4-2 with TRBJ2-4, with D tentatively TRBD1 (6 bases). The CDR3 runs 18 residues. Germline V lookup: CDR1 LGHNA, CDR2 YNFKEQ. V was trimmed by 2 bases and J by 1 base, leaving 18 bases between them. CDR3 sequence reads: CASSQRGWGLGAKNIQYF. CDR3 nucleotides: TGTGCCAGCAGCCAAAGGGGTTGGGGGCTTGGGGCCAAAAACATTCAGTACTTC.

This rearrangement joins TRBV5-6 to TRBJ2-1; 9 bases map to TRBD1. CDR1 and CDR2 (germline): SGHDT, YYEEEE. The J segment lost 8 bases and the V segment lost 9 bases, leaving 15 bases of the junction unmatched. The CDR3 extends over 15 amino acids. CDR3 region: CAILFIRGQGHEQFF. The CDR3 DNA is TGTGCCATCCTATTCATACGGGGACAGGGTCATGAGCAGTTCTTC.

The chain employs TRBV30 and TRBJ1-5, with D tentatively TRBD1 (6 bases). The CDR3 loop spans 15 amino acids. Germline CDR1 and CDR2: GTSNPN and SVGIG (reference sequence). The ends were cut back, 2 bases at V and 9 bases at J, with 20 bases in the middle. The CDR3 region is CAWSRQTGSVPPQHF. Here the CDR3 DNA reads TGTGCCTGGAGTCGTCAAACAGGGTCTGTTCCGCCCCAGCATTTT.

This clone has just a few counts. The chain is built from TRBV6-1 and TRBJ1-2; 7 positions agree with TRBD1. The CDR3 runs to 14 residues. Per the germline V gene, CDR1 is MNHNS and CDR2 is SASEGT. Germline trimming cut 5 bases from V and 7 bases from J; bases unmatched to any gene: 10. The CDR3 protein is CASSLLDRVGGYTF. The CDR3 coding sequence is TGTGCCAGCAGTTTACTAGACAGGGTTGGTGGCTACACCTTC.

The J gene is TRBJ1-2, the V gene TRBV7-9; the D is unclear. The V end was cut by 1 base, the J end by 8 bases, with 8 bases between. Germline assignment: CDR1 SEHNR and CDR2 FQNEAQ (reference sequence). This CDR3 spans 12 amino acids. CDR3 region: CASSLEAGGYTF. The CDR3 DNA reads as TGTGCCAGCAGCTTAGAGGCGGGCGGCTACACCTTC.

This clone was seen only once. The chain joins TRBV7-9 to TRBJ2-2, with 7 bases that match TRBD2. The CDR3 extends over 16 amino acids. Germline V gene sequence: CDR1 SEHNR, CDR2 FQNEAQ (reference sequence). The trim removed 8 bases at V and 0 bases at J, leaving 9 bases unmatched. The CDR3 sequence: CASATPGRANTGELFF. CDR3 nucleotides: TGTGCCAGCGCCACGCCGGGGAGGGCGAACACCGGGGAGCTGTTTTTT.

The CDR3 sequence is CASSLPLAVSSYEQYF. Written as DNA, the CDR3 is TGTGCCAGCAGTCTCCCACTAGCGGTCAGCTCCTACGAGCAGTACTTC. This sequence joins TRBV6-6 and TRBJ2-7, with 8 bases aligning to TRBD2. The CDR3 loop spans 16 amino acids. The J segment lost 0 bases and the V segment lost 5 bases, leaving 9 bases of the junction unmatched. Germline V gene data show CDR1 as MNHNY and CDR2 as SVGAGI (reference sequence).

V gene TRBV5-6 combines with J gene TRBJ2-7; D gene ambiguous. From germline, CDR1 is SGHDT and CDR2 YYEEEE. The CDR3 extends over 13 amino acids. The V gene lost 1 base and the J gene lost 5 bases, with 10 bases spanning the gap. CDR3: CASSLYRRNEQYF. CDR3 sequence (DNA): TGTGCCAGCAGCTTGTATAGGCGGAACGAGCAGTACTTC.

The chain carries TRBV2 and TRBJ1-1; the match to TRBD1 covers 7 bases. The germline gives CDR1 SNHLY, CDR2 FYNNEI. The V segment lost 8 bases and the J segment 4 bases; nucleotides outside the gene matches: 7. The CDR3 is 13 amino acids. CDR3 region: CASGTEASTEAFF. The CDR3 nucleotides are TGTGCCAGCGGGACAGAGGCCTCCACTGAAGCTTTCTTT.

V is TRBV7-8 and J is TRBJ2-7, with TRBD2 identical over 14 bases. CDR3 length: 19 amino acids. The ends lost 5 bases at V and 7 bases at J; junction bases unmatched: 19. Germline V gene lookup returns CDR1 SGHVS and CDR2 FQNEAQ. The CDR3 DNA reads as TGTGCCAGCAGCGCGACGCAACATAGACTAGCGGGGGGGCCTGGTGAGCAGTACTTC. Translated, it gives CASSATQHRLAGGPGEQYF.

This chain uses TRBV5-1 with TRBJ1-2; D is possibly TRBD1 (5 bases). The CDR3 extends over 14 amino acids. The V end was cut by 4 bases, the J end by 2 bases, with 12 bases between. The germline gives CDR1 SGHRS, CDR2 YFSETQ. The CDR3 nucleotides are TGCGCCAGCAGCAACGAGGCAGGGAACTATGGCTACACCTTC. Translation gives CASSNEAGNYGYTF.

V usage is TRBV7-9 and J usage is TRBJ2-1; 7 bases are a match to TRBD2. Unmatched junction bases numbered 21, after V lost 8 bases and J lost 8 bases. The CDR3 runs 17 residues. Germline-derived CDR1 and CDR2 are SEHNR and FQNEAQ (reference sequence). CDR3 region: CASALRKAAGLWDEQFF. Written as DNA, the CDR3 is TGTGCCAGCGCCTTGAGGAAGGCAGCGGGGCTATGGGATGAGCAGTTCTTC.

The chain combines TRBV7-9 with TRBJ2-1; D is unresolved. Trimming left V 5 bases short and J 7 bases short, with 9 bases between. This CDR3 has 12 amino acids. Per the germline V gene, CDR1 is SEHNR and CDR2 is FQNEAQ (reference sequence). The DNA for the CDR3 is TGTGCCAGCAGCCTAGGGCAGAATGAGCAGTTCTTC. Translated: CASSLGQNEQFF.

This clone was picked up one time. The chain employs TRBV19 and TRBJ2-7, with TRBD1 matching 9 bases. This CDR3 is built from 16 residues. The germline V gene encodes CDR1 LNHDA and CDR2 SQIVND (reference sequence). After removal of 5 bases from V and 4 bases from J, the junction contained 12 bases not matched to a gene. The CDR3 sequence: CASSPIGGDRAYEQYF. Here the CDR3 DNA reads TGTGCCAGTAGTCCCATAGGGGGGGACAGGGCTTACGAGCAGTACTTC.

This sequence joins TRBV29-1 and TRBJ2-7; a possible D gene is TRBD1 (6 bases). Trimming pared 7 bases from V and 6 bases from J, leaving 28 bases between. Germline lookup yields CDR1 SQVTM and CDR2 ANQGSEA. The CDR3 consists of 16 residues. CDR3 bases: TGCAGCGCAGCGATCCGGGACATCAGTCCTGGGGGCGAGCAGTACTTC. Its translation is CSAAIRDISPGGEQYF.

The rearrangement uses TRBV5-1 and TRBJ1-2; the D gene is possibly TRBD1 (6 bases). This CDR3 is built from 15 residues. V was trimmed by 0 bases and J by 3 bases, leaving 12 bases between them. From germline, CDR1 is SGHRS and CDR2 YFSETQ. CDR3 protein: CASSLEGGGDYGYTF. DNA for the CDR3: TGCGCCAGCAGCTTGGAGGGAGGGGGAGACTATGGCTACACCTTC.

J is TRBJ1-6 and V is TRBV18, with TRBD1 matching 7 bases. CDR3 length: 13 amino acids. Germline V gives CDR1 KGHSH, CDR2 LQKENI. V lost 5 bases, J lost 7 bases, and 2 bases stayed unmatched. In DNA form, the CDR3 reads TGTGCCAGCTCAATACAGGGGAATTCACCCCTCCACTTT. Translated, it gives CASSIQGNSPLHF.

The chain employs TRBV2 and TRBJ2-5; 9 nucleotides align to TRBD1. V was clipped by 5 bases and J by 4 bases; unmatched bases: 8. This CDR3 has 15 amino acids. Germline lookup yields CDR1 SNHLY and CDR2 FYNNEI. CDR3 protein: CASSLKTGGRETQYF. The CDR3 DNA follows: TGTGCCAGCAGTCTTAAGACAGGGGGAAGAGAGACCCAGTACTTC.

This clone occurred many times. This chain connects TRBV11-3 to TRBJ1-5; D gene unclear. Germline CDR1 SGHNT, CDR2 YENEEA. This CDR3 is built from 13 residues. The ends were cut back, 2 bases at V and 4 bases at J, with 6 bases in the middle. CDR3 coding DNA: TGTGCCAGCAGCTTATCCGTGAATCAGCCCCAGCATTTT. Encoded protein: CASSLSVNQPQHF.

This clone was seen a single time. This chain connects TRBV2 to TRBJ2-7, with TRBD1 matching over 7 bases. CDR1 SNHLY and CDR2 FYNNEI come from the germline V gene. J gave up 3 bases and V 6 bases, and 5 bases lay outside the gene matches. CDR3 length equals 13 residues. CDR3 in amino acids: CASRSGQVYEQYF. As DNA, the CDR3 is TGTGCCAGCAGGAGCGGACAGGTCTACGAGCAGTACTTC.

This rearrangement joins TRBV13 to TRBJ1-4; no clear D gene. Per the germline V gene, CDR1 is PRHDT and CDR2 is FYEKMQ (reference sequence). This CDR3 spans 14 amino acids. Between the trimmed V and J ends, which lost 5 bases and 8 bases, there was a span of 15 bases. The chain's CDR3 is CASSHARDKEKLFF. CDR3 sequence (DNA): TGTGCCAGCAGCCACGCCCGCGATAAGGAAAAACTGTTTTTT.

This sequence joins TRBV6-1 and TRBJ2-7; the match to TRBD2 covers 9 bases. CDR1 MNHNS and CDR2 SASEGT come from the germline V gene. The CDR3 sequence is 17 residues long. V dropped 2 bases and J dropped 2; count of bases not matched to a gene: 10. This CDR3 is CASSEFGGGAFPYEQYF. In DNA form, the CDR3 reads TGTGCCAGCAGTGAATTCGGCGGGGGGGCTTTTCCCTACGAGCAGTACTTC.

The chain couples TRBV5-4 to TRBJ1-1; D is ambiguous. CDR1 and CDR2 (germline): SGHNT, YYREEE (reference sequence). The CDR3 spans 15 residues. V dropped 3 bases and J dropped 1 base, with 13 bases sitting between them. CDR3 amino acids: CASSSPNVGNTEAFF. In DNA form, the CDR3 reads TGTGCCAGCAGCTCCCCCAATGTCGGGAACACTGAAGCTTTCTTT.

The chain combines TRBV6-1 with TRBJ2-7, with TRBD2 matching 7 bases. The germline gives CDR1 MNHNS, CDR2 SASEGT. The CDR3 sequence is 15 residues long. V shed 2 bases, J shed 6 bases, and the junction held 10 bases outside the gene matches. CDR3 loop: CASSEIESGKVEQYF. The CDR3 DNA follows: TGTGCCAGCAGTGAAATTGAGAGCGGGAAAGTCGAGCAGTACTTC.

V gene TRBV7-9 combines with J gene TRBJ1-5; 7 nucleotides agree with TRBD1. CDR1 SEHNR and CDR2 FQNEAQ come from the germline V gene (reference sequence). The J segment lost 3 bases and the V segment lost 4 bases, leaving 3 bases of the junction unmatched. The CDR3 totals 14 residues. The DNA of the CDR3 is TGTGCCAGCAGCTCCACAGGGGACAATCAGCCCCAGCATTTT. Its translation is CASSSTGDNQPQHF.